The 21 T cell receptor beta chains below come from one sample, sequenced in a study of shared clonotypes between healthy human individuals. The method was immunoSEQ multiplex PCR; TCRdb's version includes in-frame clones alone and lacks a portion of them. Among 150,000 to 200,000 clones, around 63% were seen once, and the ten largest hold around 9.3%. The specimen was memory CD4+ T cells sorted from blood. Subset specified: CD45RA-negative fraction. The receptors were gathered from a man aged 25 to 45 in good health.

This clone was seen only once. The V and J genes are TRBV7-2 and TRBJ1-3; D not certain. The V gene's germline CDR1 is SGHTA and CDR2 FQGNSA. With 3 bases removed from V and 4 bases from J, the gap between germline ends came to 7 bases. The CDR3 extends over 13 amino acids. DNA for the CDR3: TGTGCCAGCAGCTTCCGCGCGGGAAACACCATATATTTT. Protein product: CASSFRAGNTIYF.

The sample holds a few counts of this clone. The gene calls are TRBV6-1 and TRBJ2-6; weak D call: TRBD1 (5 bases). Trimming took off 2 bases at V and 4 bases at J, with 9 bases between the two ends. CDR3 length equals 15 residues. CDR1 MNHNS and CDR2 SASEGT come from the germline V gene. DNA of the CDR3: TGTGCCAGCAGTGAACAGGGCCCCGGGGCCAACGTCCTGACTTTC. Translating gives CASSEQGPGANVLTF.

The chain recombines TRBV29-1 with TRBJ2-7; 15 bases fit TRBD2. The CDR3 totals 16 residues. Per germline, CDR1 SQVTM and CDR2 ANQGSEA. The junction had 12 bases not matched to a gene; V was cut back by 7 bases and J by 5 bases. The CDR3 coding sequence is TGCAGCGCCTCCGGGACTAGCGGGAGGTCCTTGGACGAGCAGTACTTC. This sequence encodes CSASGTSGRSLDEQYF.

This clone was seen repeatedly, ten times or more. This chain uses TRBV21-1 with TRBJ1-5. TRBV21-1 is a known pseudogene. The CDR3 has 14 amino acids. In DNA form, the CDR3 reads TGTGCCAGCAGCACCCCCCAGGGAGGTCAGCCCCAGCATTTT. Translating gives CASSTPQGGQPQHF.

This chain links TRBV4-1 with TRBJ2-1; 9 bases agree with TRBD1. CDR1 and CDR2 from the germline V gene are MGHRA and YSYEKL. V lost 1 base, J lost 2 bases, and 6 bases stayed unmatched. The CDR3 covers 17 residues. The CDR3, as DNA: TGCGCCAGCAGCCAAGCTCCCCGGACAGGGGCCTACAATGAGCAGTTCTTC. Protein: CASSQAPRTGAYNEQFF.

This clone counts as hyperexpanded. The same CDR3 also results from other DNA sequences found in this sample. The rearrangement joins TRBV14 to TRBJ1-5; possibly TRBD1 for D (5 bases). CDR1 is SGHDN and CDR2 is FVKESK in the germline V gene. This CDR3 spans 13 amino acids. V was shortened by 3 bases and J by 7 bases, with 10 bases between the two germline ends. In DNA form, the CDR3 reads TGTGCCAGCAGCCATTCAGGGTTGCAGCCCCAGCATTTT. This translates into CASSHSGLQPQHF.

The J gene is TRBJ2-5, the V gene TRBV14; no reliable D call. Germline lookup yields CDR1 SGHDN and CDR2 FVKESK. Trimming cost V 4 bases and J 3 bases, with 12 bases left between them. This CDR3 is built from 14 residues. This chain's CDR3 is CASSPVGTEETQYF. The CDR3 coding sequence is TGTGCCAGCAGCCCCGTGGGAACGGAAGAGACCCAGTACTTC. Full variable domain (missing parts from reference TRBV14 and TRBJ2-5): EAGVTQFPSHSVIEKGQTVTLRCDPISGHDNLYWYRRVMGKEIKFLLHFVKESKQDESGMPNNRFLAERTGGTYSTLKVQPAELEDSGVYFCASSPVGTEETQYFGPGTRLLVL.

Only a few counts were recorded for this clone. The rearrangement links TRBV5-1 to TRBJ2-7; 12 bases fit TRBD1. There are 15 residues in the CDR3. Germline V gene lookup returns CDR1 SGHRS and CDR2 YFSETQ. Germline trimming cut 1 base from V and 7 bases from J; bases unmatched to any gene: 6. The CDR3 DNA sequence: TGCGCCAGCAGCTTGACCGGGACAGGGGGCAGTGAGCAGTACTTC. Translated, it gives CASSLTGTGGSEQYF. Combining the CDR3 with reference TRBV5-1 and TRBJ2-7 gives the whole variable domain KAGVTQTPRYLIKTRGQQVTLSCSPISGHRSVSWYQQTPGQGLQFLFEYFSETQRNKGNFPGRFSGRQFSNSRSEMNVSTLELGDSALYLCASSLTGTGGSEQYFGPGTRLTVT.

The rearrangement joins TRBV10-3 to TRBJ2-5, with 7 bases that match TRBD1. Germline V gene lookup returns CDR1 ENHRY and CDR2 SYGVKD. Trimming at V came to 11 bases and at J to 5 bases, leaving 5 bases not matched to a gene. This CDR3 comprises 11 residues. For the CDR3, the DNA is TGTGCCTCACAACAGGGGGAGACCCAGTACTTC. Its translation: CASQQGETQYF.

CDR3 region: CASRPGLAVQETQYF. The CDR3 nucleotides are TGTGCCAGCAGACCGGGACTAGCGGTCCAAGAGACCCAGTACTTC. The gene calls are TRBV5-6 and TRBJ2-5, with 11 bases aligning to TRBD2. The germline CDR1 and CDR2 sequences are SGHDT and YYEEEE. The CDR3 extends over 15 amino acids. J gave up 1 base and V 5 bases, and 4 bases lay outside the gene matches.

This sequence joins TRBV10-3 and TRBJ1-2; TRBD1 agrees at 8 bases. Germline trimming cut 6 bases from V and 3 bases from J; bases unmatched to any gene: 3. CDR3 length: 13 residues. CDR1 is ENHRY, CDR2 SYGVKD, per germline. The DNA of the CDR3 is TGTGCCATCAGCGCGGACAGGGACTATGGCTACACCTTC. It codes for CAISADRDYGYTF.

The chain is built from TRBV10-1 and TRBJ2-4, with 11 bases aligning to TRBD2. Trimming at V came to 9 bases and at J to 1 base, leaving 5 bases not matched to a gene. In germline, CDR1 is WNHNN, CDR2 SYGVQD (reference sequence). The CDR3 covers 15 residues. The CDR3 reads CARGLAGGAKNIQYF. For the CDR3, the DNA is TGCGCCAGAGGGTTAGCGGGAGGGGCCAAAAACATTCAGTACTTC.

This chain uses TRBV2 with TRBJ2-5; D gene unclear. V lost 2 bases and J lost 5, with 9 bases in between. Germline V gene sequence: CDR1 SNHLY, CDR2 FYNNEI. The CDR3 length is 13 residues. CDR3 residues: CASSEIAGETQYF. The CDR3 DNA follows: TGTGCCAGCAGTGAAATAGCCGGGGAGACCCAGTACTTC.

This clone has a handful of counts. The CDR3 loop is CASSEQSVNYGYTF. In nucleotides, the CDR3 is TGTGCCAGCAGTGAACAGAGCGTTAACTATGGCTACACCTTC. The chain is built from TRBV2 and TRBJ1-2; D unresolved. V was cut by 2 bases and J by 1 base, with 8 bases left in between. Germline V gives CDR1 SNHLY, CDR2 FYNNEI. The CDR3 sequence is 14 residues long.

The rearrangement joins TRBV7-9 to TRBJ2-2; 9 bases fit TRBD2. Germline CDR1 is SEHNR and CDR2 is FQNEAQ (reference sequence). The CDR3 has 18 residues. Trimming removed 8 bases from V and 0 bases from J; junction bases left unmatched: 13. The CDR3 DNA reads TGTGCCAGCTTGATTTACGGAGCGGGAGGACCGAACACCGGGGAGCTGTTTTTT. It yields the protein CASLIYGAGGPNTGELFF.

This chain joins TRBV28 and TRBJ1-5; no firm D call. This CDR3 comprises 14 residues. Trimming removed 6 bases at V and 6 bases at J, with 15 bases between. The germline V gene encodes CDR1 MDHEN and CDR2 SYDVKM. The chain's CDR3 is CASRPGDLGQPQHF. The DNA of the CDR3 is TGTGCCAGCAGGCCCGGGGATTTGGGTCAGCCCCAGCATTTT.

This CDR3 reads CASSGVAGVTGELFF. In nucleotides, the CDR3 is TGTGCCAGCAGTGGGGTAGCGGGTGTCACCGGGGAGCTGTTTTTT. The chain is built from TRBV2 and TRBJ2-2; the match to TRBD2 covers 7 bases. This CDR3 has 15 amino acids. Germline V CDR1 and CDR2: SNHLY, FYNNEI. V shed 4 bases, J shed 4 bases, and the junction held 6 bases outside the gene matches.

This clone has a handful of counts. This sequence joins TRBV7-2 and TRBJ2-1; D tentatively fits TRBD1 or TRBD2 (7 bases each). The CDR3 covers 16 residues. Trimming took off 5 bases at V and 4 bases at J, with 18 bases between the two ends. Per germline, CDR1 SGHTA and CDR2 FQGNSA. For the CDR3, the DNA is TGTGCCAGCAGCCCTAGGGGGGGACAGAGGTACAATGAGCAGTTCTTC. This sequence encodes CASSPRGGQRYNEQFF.

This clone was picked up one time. DNA for the CDR3: TGTGCCAGCAGCTTAGCATCGAACACCGGGGAGCTGTTTTTT. It yields the protein CASSLASNTGELFF. The chain recombines TRBV11-3 with TRBJ2-2, with no clear D. Germline V gene lookup returns CDR1 SGHNT and CDR2 YENEEA. Trimming removed 1 base at V and 0 bases at J, with 3 bases between. This CDR3 region has 14 residues. The entire variable domain, with the rest obtained from reference TRBV11-3 and TRBJ2-2, is as follows: EAGVVQSPRYKIIEKKQPVAFWCNPISGHNTLYWYLQNLGQGPELLIRYENEEAVDDSQLPKDRFSAERLKGVDSTLKIQPAELGDSAVYLCASSLASNTGELFFGEGSRLTVL.

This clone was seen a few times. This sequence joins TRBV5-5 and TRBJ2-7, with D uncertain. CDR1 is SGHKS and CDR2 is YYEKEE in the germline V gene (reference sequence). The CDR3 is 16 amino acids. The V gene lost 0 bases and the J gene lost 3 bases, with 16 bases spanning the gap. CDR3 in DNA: TGTGCCAGCAGCTTGGCCGACGAAGTAGGGTTCTACGAGCAGTACTTC. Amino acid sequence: CASSLADEVGFYEQYF.

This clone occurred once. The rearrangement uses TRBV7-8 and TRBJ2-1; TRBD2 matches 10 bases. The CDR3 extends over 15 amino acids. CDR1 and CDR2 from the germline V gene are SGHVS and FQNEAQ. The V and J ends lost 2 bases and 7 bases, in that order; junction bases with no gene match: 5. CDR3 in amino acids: CASSLLAGDANEQFF. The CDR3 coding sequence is TGTGCCAGCAGCTTACTAGCGGGAGATGCGAATGAGCAGTTCTTC.